This T cell receptor (beta chain) was sequenced during a study of early T cells in non-severe SARS-CoV-2 infection. Study at large: Sequencing of unsorted whole blood was done on bulk RNA, leaving chains unpaired. Overall study findings and caveats: Matching against VDJdb likely underestimated virus-specific expansions, favoring anti-spike CD8.

This clonotype was seen at least ten times. The target antigen is unknown. CDR3 size: 16 residues. V shed 3 bases and J 0 bases; nucleotides not matched to a gene: 5. Germline-derived CDR1 and CDR2 are DFQATT and SNEGSKA (reference sequence). Each single cDNA molecule received a unique molecular identifier. TCRdb itself ran the 5' RACE reads through MiXCR, one entry per CDR3 protein. The table has 55,000 or so distinct CDR3 sequences, under 7.5% seen once. The clonotype was recovered from an adult who was a healthcare worker with PCR-confirmed SARS-CoV-2 infection or an uninfected control (not recorded which). This sequence joins TRBV20-1 and TRBJ2-1; 10 bases are a match to TRBD2. Sequencing input: whole blood. Here the CDR3 DNA reads TGCAGTGCTAGGGAGGAGCGGGGGGGCTCCTACAATGAGCAGTTCTTC. Protein product: CSAREERGGSYNEQFF.